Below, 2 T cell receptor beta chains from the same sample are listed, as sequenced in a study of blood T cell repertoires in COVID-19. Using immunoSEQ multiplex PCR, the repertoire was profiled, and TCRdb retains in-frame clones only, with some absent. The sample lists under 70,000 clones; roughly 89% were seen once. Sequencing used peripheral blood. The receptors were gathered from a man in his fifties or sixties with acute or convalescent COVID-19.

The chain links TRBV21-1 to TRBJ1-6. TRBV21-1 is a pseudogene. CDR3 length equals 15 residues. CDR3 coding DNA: TGTGACACGTGGGGGGAGAATTCCCATAATTCACCCCTCCACTTT. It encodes CDTWGENSHNSPLHF.

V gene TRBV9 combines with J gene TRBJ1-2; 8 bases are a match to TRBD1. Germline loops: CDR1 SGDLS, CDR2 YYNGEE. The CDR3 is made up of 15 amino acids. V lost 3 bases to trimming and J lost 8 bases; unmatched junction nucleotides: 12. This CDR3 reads CASSETGAHSVGYTF. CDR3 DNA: TGTGCCAGCAGCGAGACAGGGGCTCATTCGGTAGGCTACACCTTC.